The clone carrying this T cell receptor beta chain has only a few counts. The antigen is not known. Between the trimmed V and J ends, which lost 4 bases and 2 bases, there was a span of 14 bases. Germline-derived CDR1 and CDR2 are SGHNT and YYREEE (reference sequence). This CDR3 is 15 amino acids long. This sample was included in a study of beta chain features in type 1 diabetes. TCRB transcripts that were expressed got sequenced, as all of the isolated RNA had been reverse transcribed. Produced via immunoSEQ multiplex PCR; TCRdb's table is partial and in-frame only. This table holds fewer than 650,000 clones, roughly a sixth found once. Study conclusions and caveats: Reduced insertions and increased deletions marked VDJ junctions in type 1 diabetes patients.

The material sequenced was naive CD4+ T cells from blood. The source of this sequence is a man between 18 and 35 years old in good health. V and J are TRBV5-4 and TRBJ2-3; the D gene is possibly TRBD2 (7 bases). The chain's CDR3 is CASSQGGGATDTQYF. CDR3 DNA sequence: TGTGCCAGCAGCCAAGGGGGAGGGGCCACAGATACGCAGTATTTT.